This TCR beta chain is drawn from a study of blood T cells in healthy people across ages. This CDR3 has 15 residues. Looked up from germline, CDR1 is SGHTA and CDR2 is FQGNSA. V was pared by 5 bases and J by 5 bases, with 18 bases between. PBMCs, at least 7 million per sample, were isolated. Combining a sample-barcoded 5' primer with a J-beta primer mix, a second PCR ran for roughly 6 to 12 cycles. TCRdb re-derived calls from the 5' RACE reads in MiXCR, one entry per CDR3 protein. The sample contains about 1.6 million distinct CDR3 sequences, about 32% of which appear only once. The gene calls are TRBV7-2 and TRBJ2-5, with D unresolved. The sequencing input was blood. The receptor was isolated from a woman aged 25 to 39 in good health. CDR3 in amino acids: CASSLRAAKGETQYF. CDR3 bases: TGTGCCAGCAGCCTAAGGGCAGCAAAAGGCGAGACCCAGTACTTC.